These 16 T cell receptor beta chains came from one sample sequenced in a study of blood T cell repertoires in COVID-19. Sequencing used immunoSEQ multiplex PCR; TCRdb keeps in-frame clones, though not all of them. The sample shows about 11,000 clones, almost 90% of them seen only once. The sample taken for sequencing was peripheral blood. The source is a human donor in a cohort sampled during active COVID-19.

Only one count was recorded for this clone. The gene calls are TRBV6-6 and TRBJ1-5, with 10 bases fitting TRBD1. Germline CDR1 reads MNHNY; CDR2 reads SVGAGI (reference sequence). The CDR3 is 16 residues long. The V and J ends lost 6 bases and 8 bases, in that order; junction bases with no gene match: 13. The CDR3: CASRDSDRGFEKPQHF. The CDR3 DNA reads as TGTGCCAGCAGAGACTCGGACAGGGGGTTTGAAAAGCCCCAGCATTTT.

This clone was seen more than once but under ten times. This chain uses TRBV2 with TRBJ1-4, with unresolved D. Germline lookup yields CDR1 SNHLY and CDR2 FYNNEI. CDR3 size: 10 residues. V lost 9 bases, J lost 11 bases, and 10 bases lay in between. The CDR3: CASGPGKLFF. The CDR3 bases are TGTGCCAGTGGGCCGGGGAAACTGTTTTTT.

V and J are TRBV5-1 and TRBJ2-1; D is unresolved. CDR1 is SGHRS and CDR2 is YFSETQ in the germline V gene. This CDR3 has 13 residues. The V gene lost 4 bases and the J gene lost 8 bases, with 13 bases spanning the gap. In nucleotides, the CDR3 is TGCGCCAGCAGCGCGCTACTTAGTGATGAGCAGTTCTTC. This gives the protein CASSALLSDEQFF. Full variable domain (remainder filled in from reference TRBV5-1 and TRBJ2-1): KAGVTQTPRYLIKTRGQQVTLSCSPISGHRSVSWYQQTPGQGLQFLFEYFSETQRNKGNFPGRFSGRQFSNSRSEMNVSTLELGDSALYLCASSALLSDEQFFGPGTRLTVL.

The sample holds one count of this clone. The chain uses TRBV5-1 and TRBJ2-7; 7 bases align to TRBD1. The CDR3 runs to 14 residues. After removal of 4 bases from V and 4 bases from J, the junction contained 8 bases not matched to a gene. Germline V CDR1 and CDR2: SGHRS, YFSETQ. The CDR3 nucleotides read TGCGCCAGCAGCCCTGGGGACAGCTCTTACGAGCAGTACTTC. Translated, it gives CASSPGDSSYEQYF.

This chain uses TRBV19 with TRBJ2-5; the D is unclear. V lost 7 bases, J lost 7 bases, and 10 bases lay in between. Looked up from germline, CDR1 is LNHDA and CDR2 is SQIVND (reference sequence). There are 11 residues in the CDR3. The CDR3: CASTTPGTQYF. Written as DNA, the CDR3 is TGTGCCAGTACCACGCCCGGGACCCAGTACTTC.

This clone was recorded only once. The chain has TRBV7-6 and TRBJ1-1; D is perhaps TRBD1 (6 bases). This CDR3 contains 13 residues. CDR1 and CDR2 (germline): SGHVS, FNYEAQ. V was shortened by 5 bases and J by 4 bases, with 11 bases between the two germline ends. The CDR3 loop reads CASSPQGATEAFF. CDR3 DNA sequence: TGTGCCAGCAGCCCACAGGGCGCCACTGAAGCTTTCTTT.

This chain joins TRBV30 and TRBJ1-6; a weak D match, TRBD1 (5 bases). This CDR3 is 15 amino acids long. Trimming pared 4 bases from V and 6 bases from J, leaving 16 bases between. CDR1 and CDR2 (germline): GTSNPN, SVGIG (reference sequence). The CDR3 nucleotides are TGTGCCTGGAAATCAGAGCGGGGCCCTAATTCACCCCTCCACTTT. Amino acid sequence: CAWKSERGPNSPLHF.

The chain combines TRBV12-5 with TRBJ2-5; the D gene is possibly TRBD1 (5 bases). The CDR3 has 14 amino acids. The germline CDR1 and CDR2 sequences are LGHNT and FRNRAP. V lost 1 base and J 9 bases, leaving 15 bases between the germline ends. The CDR3 coding sequence is TGTGCTAGTGGTTTGGACCCAACGGACACGGCCCAGTACTTC. The encoded protein is CASGLDPTDTAQYF. Based on the CDR3 plus reference TRBV12-5 and TRBJ2-5, the full variable domain is DARVTQTPRHKVTEMGQEVTMRCQPILGHNTVFWYRQTMMQGLELLAYFRNRAPLDDSGMPKDRFSAEMPDATLATLKIQPSEPRDSAVYFCASGLDPTDTAQYFGPGTRLLVL.

This chain links TRBV19 with TRBJ1-5; a weak D match, TRBD1 (5 bases). V shed 4 bases and J shed 0 bases, with 16 bases lying between them. This CDR3 is 17 amino acids long. Germline assignment: CDR1 LNHDA and CDR2 SQIVND (reference sequence). CDR3 nucleotide sequence: TGTGCCAGTAGTAAGGACAAGGGGAGGCATAGCAATCAGCCCCAGCATTTT. It codes for CASSKDKGRHSNQPQHF.

The genes are TRBV30 and TRBJ1-2; TRBD1 is a possible D gene (5 bases). CDR1 and CDR2 from the germline V gene are GTSNPN and SVGIG (reference sequence). Trimming cost V 8 bases and J 1 base, with 8 bases left between them. The CDR3 length is 11 residues. The CDR3: CAGGHNYGYTF. CDR3 sequence (DNA): TGTGCCGGTGGACATAACTATGGCTACACCTTC.

The chain has TRBV11-3 and TRBJ1-4, with D hard to call. With 5 bases removed from V and 5 bases from J, the gap between germline ends came to 12 bases. Germline lookup yields CDR1 SGHNT and CDR2 YENEEA. The CDR3 runs to 14 residues. The CDR3 DNA is TGTGCCAGCAGCCCACGACACGCGAATGAAAAACTGTTTTTT. It encodes CASSPRHANEKLFF.

The rearrangement joins TRBV11-3 to TRBJ2-1, with TRBD2 identical over 9 bases. The CDR3 has 16 residues. Germline-derived CDR1 and CDR2 are SGHNT and YENEEA. V gave up 5 bases and J gave up 4 bases; unmatched junction bases: 9. CDR3 sequence reads: CASSPEGLAVYNEQFF. CDR3 coding DNA: TGTGCCAGCAGCCCAGAGGGACTAGCTGTATACAATGAGCAGTTCTTC.

The chain employs TRBV11-3 and TRBJ1-4; TRBD1 might be the D (6 bases). The CDR3 totals 14 residues. CDR1 SGHNT and CDR2 YENEEA come from the germline V gene. Trimming stripped 4 bases from V and 6 bases from J, with 12 bases between. This CDR3 reads CASSSQGRDEKLFF. CDR3 nucleotides: TGTGCCAGCAGCTCCCAGGGGCGGGATGAAAAACTGTTTTTT.

The chain uses TRBV6-2 or TRBV6-3 and TRBJ1-2; 8 nucleotides match TRBD1. The CDR3 has 18 amino acids. V shed 3 bases, J shed 4 bases, and the junction held 16 bases outside the gene matches. Germline-derived CDR1 and CDR2 are MNHEY and SVGEGT. CDR3 amino acids: CASSYRPDRVGTRYGYTF. The CDR3 DNA reads TGTGCCAGCAGTTATCGGCCGGACAGGGTAGGAACCCGCTATGGCTACACCTTC.

The chain uses TRBV12-3 or TRBV12-4 and TRBJ2-2, with TRBD2 as a possible D gene (6 bases). This CDR3 contains 12 residues. Trimming shortened V by 10 bases and J by 8 bases, and 14 bases separated the two germline ends. CDR3 residues: CATGGLVGELFF. The CDR3 region has the DNA TGTGCCACCGGAGGGCTGGTGGGGGAGCTGTTTTTT.

V and J are TRBV28 and TRBJ1-1; D might be TRBD1 (6 bases). This CDR3 spans 14 amino acids. CDR1 and CDR2 (germline): MDHEN, SYDVKM. The V end was cut by 5 bases, the J end by 6 bases, with 16 bases between. The chain's CDR3 is CASSRGGPQAEAFF. In DNA, the CDR3 is TGTGCCAGCAGTCGGGGGGGGCCTCAGGCTGAAGCTTTCTTT.